These 23 T cell receptor beta chains share one sample of origin, sequenced in a study of blood T cell repertoires in COVID-19. The assay was immunoSEQ multiplex PCR, and TCRdb's table has in-frame clones only and misses some. There are some 70,000 clones in the sample; roughly 84% occur only once, and 6.6% lies in the top ten. Input material: peripheral blood. The origin of the receptors is a man aged 45 to 65 with active COVID-19.

This chain uses TRBV6-1 with TRBJ1-2, with TRBD1 identical over 8 bases. V lost 3 bases to trimming and J lost 3 bases; unmatched junction nucleotides: 6. The CDR3 sequence is 15 residues long. CDR1 is MNHNS and CDR2 is SASEGT in the germline V gene. The CDR3 bases are TGTGCCAGCAGTGAGGAGCCAGGGGGCTACTATGGCTACACCTTC. This gives the protein CASSEEPGGYYGYTF.

The chain has TRBV6-2 or TRBV6-3 and TRBJ2-2; weak D call: TRBD2 (7 bases). The V end was cut by 5 bases, the J end by 1 base, with 11 bases between. Germline V gene sequence: CDR1 MNHEY, CDR2 SVGEGT. This CDR3 spans 15 amino acids. Written as DNA, the CDR3 is TGTGCCAGCAGTCGGGGGGCATTGAACACCGGGGAGCTGTTTTTT. This codes for CASSRGALNTGELFF.

The chain couples TRBV10-1 to TRBJ1-2, with D maybe TRBD1 (5 bases). The V and J ends lost 3 bases and 5 bases respectively, with 10 bases between them. The germline CDR1 and CDR2 sequences are WNHNN and SYGVQD (reference sequence). The CDR3 length is 13 residues. The CDR3 region is CASSDRDFYGYTF. The CDR3 DNA is TGCGCCAGCAGTGACAGGGATTTTTATGGCTACACCTTC.

This sequence joins TRBV5-6 and TRBJ1-5, with TRBD1 identical over 8 bases. This CDR3 spans 14 amino acids. V trimming: 2 bases; J trimming: 7 bases; junction bases outside the gene matches: 5. The germline V gene has CDR1 SGHDT and CDR2 YYEEEE. CDR3 in DNA: TGTGCCAGCAGCTTCGGACAGGGAAGGCAGCCCCAGCATTTT. Translated, it gives CASSFGQGRQPQHF.

This sequence joins TRBV6-2 or TRBV6-3 and TRBJ1-2; D not resolved. CDR3 length equals 15 residues. Germline CDR1 is MNHEY and CDR2 is SVGEGT. V lost 0 bases to trimming and J lost 5 bases, with 13 bases between them. For the CDR3, the DNA is TGTGCCAGCAGTTACTCGGTCCCAGCGAGTTATGGCTACACCTTC. Its translation: CASSYSVPASYGYTF.

The chain links TRBV6-5 to TRBJ1-6; 7 bases align to TRBD1. The ends lost 2 bases at V and 8 bases at J; junction bases unmatched: 0. This CDR3 comprises 13 residues. Germline CDR1 and CDR2: MNHEY and SVGAGI. Here the CDR3 reads CASSYDRDSPLHF. As DNA, the CDR3 is TGTGCCAGCAGTTACGACAGGGATTCACCCCTCCACTTT.

This clone turned up a few times. The rearrangement links TRBV21-1 to TRBJ1-6; the DNA was not compared with TRBD1, the D call given in the table. TRBV21-1 has pseudogene status. CDR3 length: 13 residues. CDR3 amino acids: CASSWDRCSPLHF. The CDR3 coding sequence is TGTGCCAGCAGCTGGGACAGGTGTTCACCCCTCCACTTT.

V is TRBV2 and J is TRBJ2-3; 9 nucleotides line up with TRBD2. The length of the CDR3 is 14 residues. V lost 9 bases, J lost 6 bases, and 10 bases stayed unmatched. Germline CDR1 SNHLY, CDR2 FYNNEI. The CDR3 DNA follows: TGTGCCAGTCCTCCGGGACTAGCAGGCGATACGCAGTATTTT. Its translation: CASPPGLAGDTQYF.

This clone was picked up a small number of times. The rearrangement uses TRBV7-8 and TRBJ2-1; a weak D match, TRBD1 (6 bases). Trimming left V 1 base short and J 4 bases short, with 11 bases between. Looked up from germline, CDR1 is SGHVS and CDR2 is FQNEAQ. CDR3 length: 15 amino acids. The CDR3 is CASSLESQGYNEQFF. The DNA of the CDR3 is TGTGCCAGCAGCTTAGAGAGCCAGGGGTACAATGAGCAGTTCTTC.

DNA for the CDR3: TGTGCCAGCAGTTACCCGGACAGGGGGGATCAGCCCCAGCATTTT. It is translated as CASSYPDRGDQPQHF. The chain is built from TRBV6-2 or TRBV6-3 and TRBJ1-5; 10 nucleotides line up with TRBD1. Germline CDR1 and CDR2: MNHEY and SVGEGT. The CDR3 extends over 15 amino acids. The junction had 3 bases not matched to a gene; V was cut back by 2 bases and J by 5 bases.

This rearrangement joins TRBV5-4 to TRBJ2-3, with TRBD2 matching over 8 bases. CDR3 length: 16 amino acids. The germline CDR1 and CDR2 sequences are SGHNT and YYREEE (reference sequence). J gave up 3 bases and V 5 bases, and 11 bases lay outside the gene matches. CDR3: CASSGKAGAGTDTQYF. CDR3 DNA: TGTGCCAGCAGTGGGAAAGCGGGGGCGGGGACAGATACGCAGTATTTT.

The chain uses TRBV19 and TRBJ2-7; 10 bases are a match to TRBD1. The CDR3 covers 18 residues. CDR1 and CDR2 (germline): LNHDA, SQIVND (reference sequence). Trimming at V came to 6 bases and at J to 0 bases, leaving 14 bases not matched to a gene. CDR3 sequence reads: CASSPKWGQGTSSYEQYF. The CDR3 bases are TGTGCCAGTAGCCCCAAGTGGGGACAGGGGACCTCCTCCTACGAGCAGTACTTC.

The J gene is TRBJ2-5, the V gene TRBV24-1, with 7 bases that match TRBD2. The CDR3 is 14 residues long. Germline values: CDR1 KGHDR, CDR2 SFDVKD. J was trimmed by 4 bases and V by 4 bases; bases with no gene match: 5. This CDR3 is CATSETGTTETQYF. The CDR3 DNA reads TGTGCCACCAGTGAGACCGGGACTACAGAGACCCAGTACTTC.

The rearrangement links TRBV7-2 to TRBJ2-3, with 8 bases aligning to TRBD2. The germline V gene encodes CDR1 SGHTA and CDR2 FQGNSA. V was clipped by 4 bases and J by 4 bases; unmatched bases: 10. The CDR3 consists of 16 residues. The DNA of the CDR3 is TGTGCCAGCAGCTCAAATCTAGCGGGCGGCGCAGATACGCAGTATTTT. Amino acids: CASSSNLAGGADTQYF.

Here the CDR3 reads CASRQQGASTDTQYF. As DNA, the CDR3 is TGTGCCAGTAGGCAACAGGGGGCTAGCACAGATACGCAGTATTTT. The genes are TRBV19 and TRBJ2-3, with 9 bases fitting TRBD1. The length of the CDR3 is 15 residues. Trimming took 6 bases from V and 0 from J; bases not matched to a gene: 4. Looked up from germline, CDR1 is LNHDA and CDR2 is SQIVND (reference sequence). Full variable domain (rest looked up from reference TRBV19 and TRBJ2-3): DGGITQSPKYLFRKEGQNVTLSCEQNLNHDAMYWYRQDPGQGLRLIYYSQIVNDFQKGDIAEGYSVSREKKESFPLTVTSAQKNPTAFYLCASRQQGASTDTQYFGPGTRLTVL.

The chain has TRBV5-1 and TRBJ2-3, with a possible D match to TRBD2 (6 bases). Germline V gene sequence: CDR1 SGHRS, CDR2 YFSETQ. The CDR3 spans 14 residues. The V end was cut by 2 bases, the J end by 0 bases, with 7 bases between. CDR3 residues: CASSFGTSTDTQYF. DNA for the CDR3: TGCGCCAGCAGCTTCGGGACTAGCACAGATACGCAGTATTTT.

V usage is TRBV4-1 and J usage is TRBJ2-7, with D tentatively TRBD1 (5 bases). CDR3 length equals 16 residues. Per germline, CDR1 MGHRA and CDR2 YSYEKL. V was pared by 0 bases and J by 5 bases, with 17 bases between. This chain's CDR3 is CASSQDPGQTADEQYF. CDR3 nucleotide sequence: TGCGCCAGCAGCCAAGATCCGGGCCAGACAGCCGACGAGCAGTACTTC.

The chain uses TRBV11-2 and TRBJ2-1; the match to TRBD2 covers 10 bases. Germline V CDR1 and CDR2: SGHAT, FQNNGV. There are 15 residues in the CDR3. With 5 bases clipped from V and 4 bases from J, the junction kept 5 bases outside the gene matches. The CDR3 DNA reads as TGTGCCAGCAGCCTAGGACTAGCGGTTTACAATGAGCAGTTCTTC. It translates to CASSLGLAVYNEQFF.

The chain recombines TRBV11-2 with TRBJ2-7, with D tentatively TRBD1 (5 bases). In germline, CDR1 is SGHAT, CDR2 FQNNGV. V was pared by 2 bases and J by 4 bases, with 9 bases between. This CDR3 spans 13 amino acids. CDR3 residues: CASSLLRTYEQYF. CDR3 nucleotide sequence: TGTGCCAGCAGCTTACTGCGGACATACGAGCAGTACTTC.

The rearrangement uses TRBV13 and TRBJ2-5; TRBD2 agrees at 11 bases. The CDR3 contains 14 residues. With 6 bases clipped from V and 4 bases from J, the junction kept 4 bases outside the gene matches. Germline assignment: CDR1 PRHDT and CDR2 FYEKMQ (reference sequence). The CDR3 DNA follows: TGTGCCAGCAGACCAACTAGCGGGGGAGAGACCCAGTACTTC. Protein sequence: CASRPTSGGETQYF.

The chain has TRBV20-1 and TRBJ2-1; D unclear. The germline gives CDR1 DFQATT, CDR2 SNEGSKA (reference sequence). Trimming shortened V by 1 base and J by 5 bases, and 3 bases separated the two germline ends. CDR3 length: 11 amino acids. The CDR3 loop reads CSARGDNEQFF. The CDR3 DNA reads as TGCAGTGCTAGAGGAGACAATGAGCAGTTCTTC.

This clone has only a few counts. The genes are TRBV5-1 and TRBJ1-1; no clear D gene. The CDR3 consists of 11 residues. In germline, CDR1 is SGHRS, CDR2 YFSETQ. The V end was cut by 8 bases, the J end by 2 bases, with 7 bases between. The CDR3 is CASQSNTEAFF. The CDR3 nucleotides read TGCGCCAGTCAGTCCAACACTGAAGCTTTCTTT.

As DNA, the CDR3 is TGTGCCAGTAGTGCACAGGTCGCGAACACCGGGGAGCTGTTTTTT. Protein sequence: CASSAQVANTGELFF. The chain combines TRBV19 with TRBJ2-2, with D possibly TRBD1 on 5 matching bases. The CDR3 extends over 15 amino acids. V lost 5 bases and J lost 0, with 10 bases in between. Germline CDR1 and CDR2: LNHDA and SQIVND (reference sequence).